The next 24 T cell receptor beta chains were all read from a single sample in a study of shared clonotypes between healthy human individuals. Generated by immunoSEQ multiplex PCR, the TCRdb table keeps only in-frame clones and is missing some. The sample shows under 2.5 million clones, roughly 90% of them seen only once. The sample comprised naive CD4+ T cells from PBMCs. Subset defined: CD45RA+ positively selected. These receptors were collected from a man between 18 and 29 years old in good health. Some clones in this sample may be carry-over from other donors' samples.

This chain uses TRBV7-9 with TRBJ2-1; the match to TRBD1 covers 8 bases. The CDR3 loop spans 16 amino acids. Trimming removed 3 bases from V and 2 bases from J; junction bases left unmatched: 6. Germline CDR1 and CDR2: SEHNR and FQNEAQ (reference sequence). The CDR3 bases are TGTGCCAGCAGCTTGAGTAGGGGACAGGCCTACAATGAGCAGTTCTTC. This gives the protein CASSLSRGQAYNEQFF.

The chain carries TRBV28 and TRBJ2-7; no clear D gene. This CDR3 region has 14 residues. V lost 0 bases to trimming and J lost 1 base, with 7 bases between them. CDR1 is MDHEN, CDR2 SYDVKM, per germline. DNA for the CDR3: TGTGCCAGCAGTTTATGGGCAGCTTCCTACGAGCAGTACTTC. This translates into CASSLWAASYEQYF.

As DNA, the CDR3 is TGTGCCAGCTCACCACCACAGCCAACTAATGAAAAACTGTTTTTT. Protein product: CASSPPQPTNEKLFF. This chain uses TRBV18 with TRBJ1-4; D not certain. This CDR3 has 15 amino acids. Germline-derived CDR1 and CDR2 are KGHSH and LQKENI. Trimming removed 0 bases at V and 0 bases at J, with 5 bases between.

In regard to this clone: This sample also contains other DNA sequences that code for the same CDR3. The CDR3 DNA is TGTGCCTGGAGTGTACGTAGCGGGAGCACAGATACGCAGTATTTT. This codes for CAWSVRSGSTDTQYF. This sequence joins TRBV30 and TRBJ2-3; TRBD2 matches 7 bases. Germline V gives CDR1 GTSNPN, CDR2 SVGIG (reference sequence). V lost 0 bases to trimming and J lost 0 bases; unmatched junction nucleotides: 3. There are 15 residues in the CDR3.

As to this clone: The sample holds other DNA sequences that translate to the same CDR3. V and J are TRBV28 and TRBJ2-1; 9 bases are a match to TRBD2. Unmatched junction bases numbered 4, after V lost 4 bases and J lost 0 bases. The CDR3 spans 16 residues. Germline V CDR1 and CDR2: MDHEN, SYDVKM. CDR3 region: CASSSRLADSYNEQFF. In DNA, the CDR3 is TGTGCCAGCAGTTCTAGACTAGCGGACTCCTACAATGAGCAGTTCTTC.

A note on this clone: Within the sample, other DNA sequences also encode this same CDR3. The genes are TRBV18 and TRBJ2-1; unclear D gene. The CDR3 has 11 amino acids. Trimming left V 3 bases short and J 8 bases short, with 5 bases between. Germline lookup yields CDR1 KGHSH and CDR2 LQKENI. In nucleotides, the CDR3 is TGTGCCAGCTCACCTAAGGATGAGCAGTTCTTC. It is translated as CASSPKDEQFF.

V is TRBV5-1 and J is TRBJ2-2; either TRBD1 or TRBD2 may fit D (6 bases each). There are 14 residues in the CDR3. V lost 4 bases and J lost 7, with 14 bases in between. The V gene's germline CDR1 is SGHRS and CDR2 YFSETQ. CDR3: CASSTIQGGGELFF. Written as DNA, the CDR3 is TGCGCCAGCAGCACGATACAGGGAGGCGGGGAGCTGTTTTTT.

This clone appeared a few times. The rearrangement uses TRBV25-1 and TRBJ1-5; D may be TRBD1 (6 bases). Germline assignment: CDR1 MGHDK and CDR2 SYGVNS. The CDR3 runs 15 residues. V dropped 4 bases and J dropped 0 bases, with 10 bases sitting between them. CDR3 sequence reads: CASSAGEYSNQPQHF. The CDR3 coding sequence is TGTGCCAGCAGTGCAGGGGAATATAGCAATCAGCCCCAGCATTTT.

The table lists this clone with a count of one. The V and J genes are TRBV7-9 and TRBJ1-3, with D possibly matching TRBD1 (6 bases). CDR1 is SEHNR, CDR2 FQNEAQ, per germline (reference sequence). V dropped 5 bases and J dropped 4 bases, with 15 bases sitting between them. The CDR3 is 15 residues long. This CDR3 is CASSTRQVVGNTIYF. In nucleotides, the CDR3 is TGTGCCAGCAGCACTCGACAGGTAGTCGGAAACACCATATATTTT.

The chain combines TRBV9 with TRBJ2-1; 12 positions agree with TRBD2. Germline CDR1 SGDLS, CDR2 YYNGEE. V trimming: 3 bases; J trimming: 0 bases; junction bases outside the gene matches: 7. CDR3 size: 18 residues. As DNA, the CDR3 is TGTGCCAGCAGCGCCGGGACTAGCGGGTATAGCTCCTACAATGAGCAGTTCTTC. Translating it yields CASSAGTSGYSSYNEQFF.

The gene calls are TRBV6-1 and TRBJ1-5, with 7 bases lining up with TRBD1. With V trimmed by 7 bases and J by 3 bases, 9 bases remained unmatched. Germline values: CDR1 MNHNS, CDR2 SASEGT. CDR3 length: 15 residues. Here the CDR3 reads CASILQGQTNQPQHF. The CDR3, as DNA: TGTGCCAGCATTCTCCAGGGACAGACCAATCAGCCCCAGCATTTT.

This chain links TRBV18 with TRBJ1-1; no reliable D call. Germline CDR1 and CDR2: KGHSH and LQKENI. The V gene lost 0 bases and the J gene lost 1 base, with 9 bases spanning the gap. This CDR3 is built from 15 residues. The CDR3 DNA sequence: TGTGCCAGCTCACCACCATCCCCTGGGAACACTGAAGCTTTCTTT. This encodes CASSPPSPGNTEAFF.

This clone was found a few times. The sample contains more than one DNA sequence encoding this CDR3. In nucleotides, the CDR3 is TGTGCCAGCAGTTACTCGCGGGGGAACTATGGCTACACCTTC. This gives the protein CASSYSRGNYGYTF. The V call is TRBV6-5, the J call TRBJ1-2, with TRBD1 as a possible D gene (5 bases). The CDR3 loop spans 14 amino acids. The V and J ends lost 0 bases and 2 bases respectively, with 7 bases between them. Germline V gene data show CDR1 as MNHEY and CDR2 as SVGAGI.

This sequence joins TRBV27 and TRBJ1-4, with 7 positions matching TRBD1. V shed 3 bases, J shed 7 bases, and the junction held 5 bases outside the gene matches. Germline CDR1 is MNHEY and CDR2 is SMNVEV (reference sequence). This CDR3 spans 14 amino acids. Here the CDR3 reads CASSLDRNREKLFF. In DNA, the CDR3 is TGTGCCAGCAGTTTGGACAGGAATCGTGAAAAACTGTTTTTT.

CDR3 nucleotides: TGCGCCAGCAGCTTGGGGCCTAGCGGGATCACGCAGTATTTT. It translates to CASSLGPSGITQYF. The chain has TRBV5-1 and TRBJ2-3; TRBD2 agrees at 9 bases. This CDR3 is built from 14 residues. Trimming took 0 bases from V and 9 from J; bases not matched to a gene: 5. Germline V CDR1 and CDR2: SGHRS, YFSETQ.

V gene TRBV5-6 combines with J gene TRBJ2-5; 12 nucleotides match TRBD1. This CDR3 comprises 15 residues. The ends lost 4 bases at V and 5 bases at J; junction bases unmatched: 6. Germline loops: CDR1 SGHDT, CDR2 YYEEEE. CDR3 loop: CASSPRDRGPETQYF. The DNA for the CDR3 is TGTGCCAGCAGCCCCCGGGACAGGGGGCCTGAGACCCAGTACTTC.

Worth noting for this clone: Other nucleotide sequences from this sample produce the same CDR3. The chain is built from TRBV19 and TRBJ1-2; no clear D gene. CDR3 length: 13 amino acids. Germline CDR1 is LNHDA and CDR2 is SQIVND (reference sequence). Between the trimmed V and J ends, which lost 2 bases and 0 bases, there was a span of 4 bases. DNA for the CDR3: TGTGCCAGTAGTATACGCCCTAACTATGGCTACACCTTC. Protein product: CASSIRPNYGYTF.

The chain combines TRBV7-3 with TRBJ2-2; D might be TRBD2 (8 bases). The CDR3 runs 21 residues. Looked up from germline, CDR1 is SGHTA and CDR2 is FQGTGA. The ends were cut back, 5 bases at V and 2 bases at J, with 30 bases in the middle. Here the CDR3 DNA reads TGTGCCAGCAGCCCCACCGGCGGGAGGATCTACAGGGGTCAAAACACCGGGGAGCTGTTTTTT. Amino acid sequence: CASSPTGGRIYRGQNTGELFF.

For this clone: The same CDR3 is also encoded by other DNA sequences in this sample. The V gene is TRBV2, the J gene TRBJ1-3; D might be TRBD1 (6 bases). The CDR3 sequence is 14 residues long. Trimming took 7 bases from V and 0 from J, leaving 10 bases between them. Germline V gene sequence: CDR1 SNHLY, CDR2 FYNNEI. In DNA form, the CDR3 reads TGTGCCAGCACGACAGGAAACTCTGGAAACACCATATATTTT. Its protein is CASTTGNSGNTIYF.

This chain connects TRBV5-4 to TRBJ2-1, with 13 bases fitting TRBD2. CDR3 length equals 17 residues. Germline V gives CDR1 SGHNT, CDR2 YYREEE (reference sequence). Unmatched junction bases numbered 12, after V lost 4 bases and J lost 8 bases. The CDR3 reads CASSLRTSGRMSDEQFF. In DNA form, the CDR3 reads TGTGCCAGCAGCCTACGGACTAGCGGGAGAATGTCGGATGAGCAGTTCTTC. The variable domain in full, completed from reference TRBV5-4 and TRBJ2-1, reads ETGVTQSPTHLIKTRGQQVTLRCSSQSGHNTVSWYQQALGQGPQFIFQYYREEENGRGNFPPRFSGLQFPNYSSELNVNALELDDSALYLCASSLRTSGRMSDEQFFGPGTRLTVL.

V is TRBV6-5 and J is TRBJ1-4; maybe TRBD1 (6 bases). V was pared by 5 bases and J by 8 bases, with 15 bases between. Germline assignment: CDR1 MNHEY and CDR2 SVGAGI. This CDR3 is 14 amino acids long. The CDR3 DNA is TGTGCCAGCAGTCTACAGGGAATGGAAGAAAAACTGTTTTTT. Its translation is CASSLQGMEEKLFF.

V and J are TRBV19 and TRBJ2-6; D not certain. This CDR3 contains 15 residues. CDR1 is LNHDA and CDR2 is SQIVND in the germline V gene (reference sequence). V lost 5 bases, J lost 0 bases, and 8 bases lay in between. The CDR3 spells CASSARLSGANVLTF. The CDR3 DNA reads as TGTGCCAGTAGTGCGCGTCTCTCTGGGGCCAACGTCCTGACTTTC.

The chain combines TRBV9 with TRBJ1-1; no clear D gene. The CDR3 has 14 residues. V lost 6 bases to trimming and J lost 1 base, with 13 bases between them. Germline V gene lookup returns CDR1 SGDLS and CDR2 YYNGEE. In nucleotides, the CDR3 is TGTGCCAGCACCCTCTCGGACGGGAACACTGAAGCTTTCTTT. Translation: CASTLSDGNTEAFF.

The chain carries TRBV29-1 and TRBJ2-7; TRBD2 matches 7 bases. This CDR3 region has 15 residues. V dropped 0 bases and J dropped 6; count of bases not matched to a gene: 11. Germline V gene data show CDR1 as SQVTM and CDR2 as ANQGSEA. CDR3 in DNA: TGCAGCGTTGAAGATCAGGGACTACGAACCACCGAGCAGTACTTC. Translated, it gives CSVEDQGLRTTEQYF.